This T cell receptor (beta chain) was retrieved from a study of T cells expressing NK-cell markers. Overall study: Repertoire data for TCR beta were derived from sorted T cells (CD3+CD56+NKG2C+, CD3+CD56+NKG2C- and CD3+CD56-NKG2C+). There were seven HCMV-seropositive donors and one seronegative donor among the eight sequenced. Study-wide results and limits: Leadership of the CD3+CD56-NKG2C+ fraction also belonged to these clonotypes in several donors.

Points on this clonotype: What it binds is unknown.

5'RACE template switching with UMIs generated TCR beta cDNA. TCRdb reanalyzed the 5' RACE reads, giving one entry per CDR3 protein sequence and no DNA. The sample has fewer than 400,000 distinct CDR3 sequences. Germline values: CDR1 KGHDR, CDR2 SFDVKD. The CDR3 has 19 amino acids. This TCR derives from a woman aged 45-65 years in good health. The material sequenced was blood T cells: a sorted CD56 or NKG2C T cell subset, CD4+ or CD8+ T cells, or bulk PBMC T cells (not recorded which). The chain has TRBV24-1 and TRBJ2-1; as DNA is missing, the TRBD2 call by TCRdb cannot be tested. The CDR3 sequence: CATSDFKGRRAGGLNEQFF.